Detailed here is one TCR beta chain. A few counts support this clone. Its cognate antigen has yet to be identified. Qualities for individual bases were not recorded, and no much larger clone is one base off. TCR beta CDR3 regions were sequenced from DNA using the immunoSEQ Assay. As for how the authors treated the data: T cell density was computed as TCR beta template counts normalized to usable DNA estimated by amplifying housekeeping genes. Richness was estimated using the preseqR package, with extrapolation to 400,000 templates for PBMC samples and to 120,000 templates for tissue samples. Clonality was taken to be one minus Pielou's evenness. Tissue-enriched TCRs were identified by differential abundance testing using productive amino-acid clonotypes, minimum total count 5 and alpha 0.1. Repertoire overlap between compartments was quantified with the Jaccard Index and Morisita Overlap Index. GLIPH clustered TCR beta CDR3s with public tetramer-defined viral CDR3s; viral motifs required at least three viral sequences plus V-gene enrichment. Sourced from immuneACCESS, this table was stored by TCRdb with only in-frame sequences that have V and J called. A share of the clones is absent; for the studies checked, an unresolved V gene accounts for under half, and the remainder has no known explanation. V, J and clone size are those of that table, while D and trimming were read from the DNA. Here the sample has over a thousand clones; 35% to 50% occur a single time. Roughly 7.4% of the sample is held by the ten biggest clonotypes.

At diagnosis, peripheral blood, uninvolved tumor-adjacent lung and tumor were collected and stored as a combination of fresh-frozen and FFPE material. This sample was included in a study of T cells in localized non-small cell lung cancer (dated by TCRdb to about 2020). With respect to the entire study: T cell repertoires of fewer than 250 early-stage NSCLC patients were analyzed, with tumors being compared against uninvolved tumor-adjacent lungs. The cohort was made up of roughly 250 treatment-naive NSCLC patients whose localized lung tumors had been resected. A mean age of roughly 64 years was recorded for the NSCLC patients, of whom more than 120 were male and more than 85 were female. The full study reports these points: Because multi-region sequencing of the tumors was not done, intratumor heterogeneity could not be ruled out. Uninvolved tumor-adjacent lung showed the highest T cell clonality, higher than tumor, which suggests more focused antigenic responses in the adjacent lung. A median of approximately 53 of the top 100 tumor clones turned up in the paired uninvolved adjacent lung, and 25 to 35 of those clones also ranked among the top 100 of that same adjacent lung. Because of the exploratory design, TCR variables were selected using unadjusted p-values without false-discovery rate correction. Higher blood T cell density associated with longer overall survival, while higher adjacent-lung clonality associated with shorter survival.

The sequence came from a woman aged 40-70 years with stage I lung adenocarcinoma. The sequencing used lung tumor tissue, collected before any cancer treatment.

Here is the DNA: TGTGCCAGCAGCTTAGGAGCTAGACAGTCGTTGACCGGGGAGCTGTTTTTT. Its protein product is CASSLGARQSLTGELFF. This sequence uses TRBV11-3 and TRBJ2-2; TRBD1 is a possible D gene, resting on 5 matching bases. The germline V gene specifies SGHNT as CDR1 and YENEEA as CDR2. Trimming takes 1 base from V and 5 bases from J, and the germline ends sit 17 bases apart. The CDR3, from cysteine to phenylalanine, totals 17 residues. Only the CDR3 DNA stays, 51 bases, in frame from base 1. The variable domain in full, with residues beyond the CDR3 obtained from the reference TRBV11-3 and TRBJ2-2 genes, is EAGVVQSPRYKIIEKKQPVAFWCNPISGHNTLYWYLQNLGQGPELLIRYENEEAVDDSQLPKDRFSAERLKGVDSTLKIQPAELGDSAVYLCASSLGARQSLTGELFFGEGSRLTVL.